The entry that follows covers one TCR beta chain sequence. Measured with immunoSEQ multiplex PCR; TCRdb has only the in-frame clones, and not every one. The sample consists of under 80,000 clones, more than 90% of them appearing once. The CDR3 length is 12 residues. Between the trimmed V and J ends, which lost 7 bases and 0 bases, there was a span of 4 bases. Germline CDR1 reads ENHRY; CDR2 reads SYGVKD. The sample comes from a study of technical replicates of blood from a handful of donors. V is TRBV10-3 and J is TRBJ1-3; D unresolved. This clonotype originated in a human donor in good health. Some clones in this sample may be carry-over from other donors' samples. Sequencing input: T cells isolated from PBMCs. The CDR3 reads CAITGSGNTIYF. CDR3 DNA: TGTGCCATCACGGGCTCTGGAAACACCATATATTTT.